The 6 T cell receptor beta chains presented below share a single source sample, sequenced in a study of blood T cell repertoires in COVID-19. Produced via immunoSEQ multiplex PCR; TCRdb's table is partial and in-frame only. The sample consists of about 220,000 clones, approximately 82% of them appearing once. The sample consisted of peripheral blood. Every receptor here comes from a man aged 45-65 years with active or convalescent COVID-19.

The chain couples TRBV28 to TRBJ1-1; D might be TRBD1 (5 bases). This CDR3 has 15 residues. Per germline, CDR1 MDHEN and CDR2 SYDVKM. Trimming took 5 bases from V and 4 from J, leaving 17 bases between them. CDR3 sequence (DNA): TGTGCCAGCAGTCTCCTGGGCAGGGTGGGCACTGAAGCTTTCTTT. Its translation: CASSLLGRVGTEAFF. The variable domain in full, completed from reference TRBV28 and TRBJ1-1, reads DVKVTQSSRYLVKRTGEKVFLECVQDMDHENMFWYRQDPGLGLRLIYFSYDVKMKEKGDIPEGYSVSREKKERFSLILESASTNQTSMYLCASSLLGRVGTEAFFGQGTRLTVV.

This clone was detected only once. This chain joins TRBV7-3 and TRBJ2-3; D remains unclear. Germline loops: CDR1 SGHTA, CDR2 FQGTGA. V lost 5 bases, J lost 3 bases, and 9 bases lay in between. CDR3 size: 13 residues. The CDR3 spells CASSKPGTDTQYF. The CDR3 coding sequence is TGTGCCAGCAGCAAACCCGGGACAGATACGCAGTATTTT. Looking up the rest from reference TRBV7-3 and TRBJ2-3 gives the full variable domain: GAGVSQTPSNKVTEKGKYVELRCDPISGHTALYWYRQSLGQGPEFLIYFQGTGAADDSGLPNDRFFAVRPEGSVSTLKIQRTERGDSAVYLCASSKPGTDTQYFGPGTRLTVL.

J is TRBJ2-3 and V is TRBV5-3; D gene ambiguous. TRBV5-3 falls under the ORF class, with uncertain function. Trimming cost V 4 bases and J 5 bases, with 11 bases left between them. The CDR3 runs 13 residues. Here the CDR3 DNA reads TGTGCCAGAAGCCTGAGGCTCTTAGATACGCAGTATTTT. This translates into CARSLRLLDTQYF.

V and J are TRBV5-1 and TRBJ1-1, with D possibly matching TRBD1 (5 bases). CDR1 and CDR2 from the germline V gene are SGHRS and YFSETQ. This CDR3 region has 14 residues. Trimming took off 4 bases at V and 10 bases at J, with 20 bases between the two ends. The CDR3 here is CASSGPRQRNGAFF. For the CDR3, the DNA is TGCGCCAGCAGCGGCCCCCGACAGAGAAATGGAGCTTTCTTT.

This clone was recorded a few times. The chain has TRBV9 and TRBJ1-1; D is ambiguous. V lost 0 bases, J lost 4 bases, and 7 bases lay in between. The CDR3 extends over 13 amino acids. Germline loops: CDR1 SGDLS, CDR2 YYNGEE. The CDR3 DNA follows: TGTGCCAGCAGCGTAGGAAGTAGCACTGAAGCTTTCTTT. It codes for CASSVGSSTEAFF.

The chain has TRBV7-9 and TRBJ2-1; a possible D gene is TRBD2 (5 bases). In germline, CDR1 is SEHNR, CDR2 FQNEAQ (reference sequence). The CDR3 extends over 12 amino acids. With 8 bases removed from V and 8 bases from J, the gap between germline ends came to 13 bases. CDR3 nucleotides: TGTGCCAGCCGCCCAACCGGGGATGAGCAGTTCTTC. Translating gives CASRPTGDEQFF.